The subject of this entry is one T cell receptor beta chain. Its cognate antigen is unknown. This entry is derived from a study of cytomegalovirus exposure and HLA in healthy donors. Study results and limitations: A later analysis revealed that TCR association rates differed between HLA loci, peaking at DRB1 and bottoming out at HLA-C. The Asian-associated ancestry cluster reportedly had fewer N-insertions than the approximately 670-donor mean in a later analysis.

60 Vbeta and 13 Jbeta primers were used in PCR. Some clones are missing from TCRdb's copy, which holds only in-frame ones; the method was immunoSEQ multiplex PCR. In the table there are about 140,000 clones, 78% of which are singletons. The germline V gene has CDR1 SGDLS and CDR2 YYNGEE. The ends lost 0 bases at V and 2 bases at J; junction bases unmatched: 14. The CDR3 covers 19 residues. The chain employs TRBV9 and TRBJ2-3; TRBD2 agrees at 8 bases. The source material was PBMCs. This TCR derives from a male donor in good health and CMV-seronegative. CDR3 sequence: CASSVGRGGGNRFTDTQYF. The CDR3 DNA follows: TGTGCCAGCAGCGTAGGGAGGGGCGGGGGGAACCGATTCACAGATACGCAGTATTTT.